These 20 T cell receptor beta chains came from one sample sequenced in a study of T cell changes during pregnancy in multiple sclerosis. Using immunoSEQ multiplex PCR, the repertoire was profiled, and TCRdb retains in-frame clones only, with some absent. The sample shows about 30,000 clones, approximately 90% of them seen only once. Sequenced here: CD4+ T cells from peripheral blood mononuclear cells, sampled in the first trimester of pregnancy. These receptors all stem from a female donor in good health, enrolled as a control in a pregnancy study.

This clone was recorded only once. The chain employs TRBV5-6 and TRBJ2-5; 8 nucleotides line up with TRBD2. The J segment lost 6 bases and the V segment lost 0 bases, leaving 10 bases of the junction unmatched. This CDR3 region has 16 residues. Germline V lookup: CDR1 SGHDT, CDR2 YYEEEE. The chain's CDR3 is CASSLVISGSYKTQYF. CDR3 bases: TGTGCCAGCAGCTTGGTGATCAGCGGGAGTTACAAGACCCAGTACTTC.

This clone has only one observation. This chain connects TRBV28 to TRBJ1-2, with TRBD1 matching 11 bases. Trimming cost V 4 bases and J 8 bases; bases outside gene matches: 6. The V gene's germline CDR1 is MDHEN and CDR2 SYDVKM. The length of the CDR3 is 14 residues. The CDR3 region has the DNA TGTGCCAGCAGTTCGGGACAGGGGGTGGAAGGCTACACCTTC. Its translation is CASSSGQGVEGYTF.

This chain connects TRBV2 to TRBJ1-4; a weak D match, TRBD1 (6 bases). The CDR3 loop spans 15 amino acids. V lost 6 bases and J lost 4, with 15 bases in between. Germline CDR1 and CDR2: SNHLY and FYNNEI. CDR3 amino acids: CASRLGGLGNEKLFF. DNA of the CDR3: TGTGCCAGCAGGCTCGGGGGGCTCGGTAATGAAAAACTGTTTTTT.

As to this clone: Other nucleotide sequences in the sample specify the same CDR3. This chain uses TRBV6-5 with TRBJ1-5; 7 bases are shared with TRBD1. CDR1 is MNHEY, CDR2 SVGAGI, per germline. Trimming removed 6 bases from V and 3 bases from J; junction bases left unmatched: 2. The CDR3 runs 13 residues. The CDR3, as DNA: TGTGCCAGCAGGACAGGGATCAATCAGCCCCAGCATTTT. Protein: CASRTGINQPQHF.

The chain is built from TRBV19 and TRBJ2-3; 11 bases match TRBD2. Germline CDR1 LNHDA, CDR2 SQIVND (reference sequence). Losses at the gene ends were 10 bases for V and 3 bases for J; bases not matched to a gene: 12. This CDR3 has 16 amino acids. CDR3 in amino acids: CATSLAGGPGTDTQYF. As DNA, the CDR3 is TGTGCCACTTCATTAGCGGGGGGGCCCGGGACAGATACGCAGTATTTT.

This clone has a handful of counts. In DNA form, the CDR3 reads TGCGCCAGCAGCCAAGACCGGGACAGGCCCTACAATGAGCAGTTCTTC. Its protein product is CASSQDRDRPYNEQFF. The chain couples TRBV4-1 to TRBJ2-1, with 8 bases lining up with TRBD1. Trimming took 0 bases from V and 2 from J; bases not matched to a gene: 3. CDR1 is MGHRA and CDR2 is YSYEKL in the germline V gene. The CDR3 is 16 residues long.

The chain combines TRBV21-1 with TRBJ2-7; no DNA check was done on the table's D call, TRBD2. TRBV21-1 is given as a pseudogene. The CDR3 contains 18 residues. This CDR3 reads CASSKGKPGLAGLREQYF. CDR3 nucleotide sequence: TGTGCCAGCAGCAAAGGGAAACCGGGACTAGCGGGTTTGAGGGAGCAGTACTTC.

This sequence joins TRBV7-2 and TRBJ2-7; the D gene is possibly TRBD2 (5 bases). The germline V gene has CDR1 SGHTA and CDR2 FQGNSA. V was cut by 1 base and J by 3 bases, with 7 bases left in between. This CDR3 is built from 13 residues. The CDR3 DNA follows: TGTGCCAGCAGCTTAGGACGGGACTACGAGCAGTACTTC. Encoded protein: CASSLGRDYEQYF. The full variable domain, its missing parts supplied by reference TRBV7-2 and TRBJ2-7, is GAGVSQSPSNKVTEKGKDVELRCDPISGHTALYWYRQSLGQGLEFLIYFQGNSAPDKSGLPSDRFSAERTGGSVSTLTIQRTQQEDSAVYLCASSLGRDYEQYFGPGTRLTVT.

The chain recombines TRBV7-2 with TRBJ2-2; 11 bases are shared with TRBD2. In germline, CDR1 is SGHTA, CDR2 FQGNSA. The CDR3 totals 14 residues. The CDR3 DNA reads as TGTGCGACACTAGCGGGAGCGAACACCGGGGAGCTGTTTTTT. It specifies CATLAGANTGELFF.

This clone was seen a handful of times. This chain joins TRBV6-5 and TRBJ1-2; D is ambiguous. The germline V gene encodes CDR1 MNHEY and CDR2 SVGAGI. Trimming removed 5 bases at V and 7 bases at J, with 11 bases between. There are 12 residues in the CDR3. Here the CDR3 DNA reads TGTGCCAGCAGTACGGGGTTAAGTGGCTACACCTTC. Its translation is CASSTGLSGYTF.

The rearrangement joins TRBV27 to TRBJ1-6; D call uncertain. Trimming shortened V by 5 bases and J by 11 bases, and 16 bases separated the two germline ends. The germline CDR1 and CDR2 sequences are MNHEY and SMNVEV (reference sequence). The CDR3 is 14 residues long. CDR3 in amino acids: CASSPVRFETPLHF. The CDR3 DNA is TGTGCCAGCAGTCCCGTACGTTTCGAGACACCCCTCCACTTT.

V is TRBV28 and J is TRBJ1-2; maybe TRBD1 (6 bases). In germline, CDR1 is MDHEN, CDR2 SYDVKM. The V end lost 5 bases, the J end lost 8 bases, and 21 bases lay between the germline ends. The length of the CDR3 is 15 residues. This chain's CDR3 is CASSTNSGTPSGYTF. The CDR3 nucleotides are TGTGCCAGCAGTACCAACTCCGGGACACCAAGCGGCTACACCTTC.

The CDR3 coding sequence is TGTGCCAGCAGTGACCCCGGGGGAGGCTACACCTTC. It translates to CASSDPGGGYTF. The chain has TRBV6-4 and TRBJ1-2; tentatively, D is TRBD1 (5 bases). The V gene lost 2 bases and the J gene lost 8 bases, with 9 bases spanning the gap. The CDR3 is 12 residues long. Germline lookup yields CDR1 MRHNA and CDR2 SNTAGT.

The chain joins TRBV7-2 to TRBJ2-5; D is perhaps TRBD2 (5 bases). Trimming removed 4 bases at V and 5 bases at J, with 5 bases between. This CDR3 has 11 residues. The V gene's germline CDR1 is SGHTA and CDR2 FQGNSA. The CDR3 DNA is TGTGCCAGCAGCTGGGAGGAGACCCAGTACTTC. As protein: CASSWEETQYF.

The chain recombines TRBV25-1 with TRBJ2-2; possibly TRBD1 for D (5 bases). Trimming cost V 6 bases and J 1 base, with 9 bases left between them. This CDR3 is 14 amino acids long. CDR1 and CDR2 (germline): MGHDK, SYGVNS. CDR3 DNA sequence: TGTGCCAGCAGGACAGACTTGAACACCGGGGAGCTGTTTTTT. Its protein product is CASRTDLNTGELFF.

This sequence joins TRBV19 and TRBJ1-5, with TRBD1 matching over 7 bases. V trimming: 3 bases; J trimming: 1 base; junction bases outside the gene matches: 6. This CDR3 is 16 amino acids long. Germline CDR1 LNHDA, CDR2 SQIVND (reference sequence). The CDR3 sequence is CASSISGGISNQPQHF. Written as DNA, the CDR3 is TGTGCCAGTAGTATTTCAGGGGGAATAAGCAATCAGCCCCAGCATTTT.

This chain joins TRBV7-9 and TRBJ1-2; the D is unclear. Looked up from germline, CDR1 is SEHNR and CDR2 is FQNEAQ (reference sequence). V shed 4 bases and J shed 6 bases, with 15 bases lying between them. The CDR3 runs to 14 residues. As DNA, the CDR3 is TGTGCCAGCAGCTACTGGACTGTGAGGGATGGCTACACCTTC. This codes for CASSYWTVRDGYTF.

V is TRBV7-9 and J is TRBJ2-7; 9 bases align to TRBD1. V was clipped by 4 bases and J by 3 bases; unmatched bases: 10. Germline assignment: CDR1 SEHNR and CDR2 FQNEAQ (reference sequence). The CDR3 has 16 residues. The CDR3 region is CASSSGRGTGNYEQYF. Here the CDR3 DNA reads TGTGCCAGCAGCTCAGGAAGGGGGACAGGGAACTACGAGCAGTACTTC. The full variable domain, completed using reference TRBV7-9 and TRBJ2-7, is DTGVSQNPRHKITKRGQNVTFRCDPISEHNRLYWYRQTLGQGPEFLTYFQNEAQLEKSRLLSDRFSAERPKGSFSTLEIQRTEQGDSAMYLCASSSGRGTGNYEQYFGPGTRLTVT.

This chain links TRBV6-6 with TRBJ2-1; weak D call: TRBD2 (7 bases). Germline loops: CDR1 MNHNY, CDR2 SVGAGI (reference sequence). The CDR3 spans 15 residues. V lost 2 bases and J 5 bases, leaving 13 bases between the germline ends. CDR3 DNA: TGTGCCAGCAGTTACGGCGGGGGCGCAAACAATGAGCAGTTCTTC. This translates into CASSYGGGANNEQFF.

The CDR3 DNA is TGTGCCACACTTCTGGGGCGGGAGTCAGATACGCAGTATTTT. This codes for CATLLGRESDTQYF. The chain couples TRBV10-3 to TRBJ2-3; 7 positions agree with TRBD2. In germline, CDR1 is ENHRY, CDR2 SYGVKD. The CDR3 length is 14 residues. J was trimmed by 4 bases and V by 10 bases; bases with no gene match: 11.